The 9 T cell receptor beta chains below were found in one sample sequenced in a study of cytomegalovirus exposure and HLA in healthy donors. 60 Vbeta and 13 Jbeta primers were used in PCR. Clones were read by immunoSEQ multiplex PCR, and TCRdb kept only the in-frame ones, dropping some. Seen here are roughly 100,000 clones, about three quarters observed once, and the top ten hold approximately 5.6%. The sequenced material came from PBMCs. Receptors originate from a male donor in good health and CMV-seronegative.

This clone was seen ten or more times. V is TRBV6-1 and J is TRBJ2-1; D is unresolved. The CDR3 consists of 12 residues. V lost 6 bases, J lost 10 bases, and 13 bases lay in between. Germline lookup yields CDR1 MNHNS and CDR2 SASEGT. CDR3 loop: CASSPRPNEQFF. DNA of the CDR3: TGTGCCAGCAGCCCCCGCCCTAACGAGCAGTTCTTC.

The CDR3 sequence: CASSYPDTNYGYTF. CDR3 in DNA: TGTGCCAGCAGCTATCCAGACACTAACTATGGCTACACCTTC. The rearrangement uses TRBV7-9 and TRBJ1-2, with D uncertain. The V gene lost 4 bases and the J gene lost 0 bases, with 9 bases spanning the gap. Germline V lookup: CDR1 SEHNR, CDR2 FQNEAQ (reference sequence). This CDR3 contains 14 residues. Full variable domain (outside the CDR3, taken from reference TRBV7-9 and TRBJ1-2): DTGVSQNPRHKITKRGQNVTFRCDPISEHNRLYWYRQTLGQGPEFLTYFQNEAQLEKSRLLSDRFSAERPKGSFSTLEIQRTEQGDSAMYLCASSYPDTNYGYTFGSGTRLTVV.

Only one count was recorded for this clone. The CDR3 spells CASRDTGNYGYTF. Written as DNA, the CDR3 is TGTGCCAGCAGAGATACAGGGAACTATGGCTACACCTTC. The V gene is TRBV2, the J gene TRBJ1-2, with D possibly being TRBD1 (6 bases). V dropped 6 bases and J dropped 2 bases, with 10 bases sitting between them. CDR1 and CDR2 (germline): SNHLY, FYNNEI. The CDR3 is 13 residues long.

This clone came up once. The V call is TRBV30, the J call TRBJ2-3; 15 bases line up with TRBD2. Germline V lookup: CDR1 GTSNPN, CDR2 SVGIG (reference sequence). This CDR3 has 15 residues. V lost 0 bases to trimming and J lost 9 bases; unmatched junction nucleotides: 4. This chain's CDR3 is CAWSVGLAGGPTQYF. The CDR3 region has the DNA TGTGCCTGGAGTGTTGGACTAGCGGGAGGGCCCACGCAGTATTTT.

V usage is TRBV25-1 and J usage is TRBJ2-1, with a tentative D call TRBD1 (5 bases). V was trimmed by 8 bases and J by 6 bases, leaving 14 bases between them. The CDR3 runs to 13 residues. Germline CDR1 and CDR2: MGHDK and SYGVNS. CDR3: CASHSTEINEQFF. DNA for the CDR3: TGTGCCAGCCATTCGACAGAAATCAATGAGCAGTTCTTC.

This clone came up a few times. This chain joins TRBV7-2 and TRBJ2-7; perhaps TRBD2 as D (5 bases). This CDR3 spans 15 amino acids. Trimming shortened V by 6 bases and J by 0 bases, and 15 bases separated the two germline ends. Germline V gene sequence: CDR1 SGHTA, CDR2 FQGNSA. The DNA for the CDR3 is TGTGCCAGCAGTTCCCAGTGGGAGACCTCCTACGAGCAGTACTTC. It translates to CASSSQWETSYEQYF. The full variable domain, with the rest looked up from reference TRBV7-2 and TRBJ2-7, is GAGVSQSPSNKVTEKGKDVELRCDPISGHTALYWYRQSLGQGLEFLIYFQGNSAPDKSGLPSDRFSAERTGGSVSTLTIQRTQQEDSAVYLCASSSQWETSYEQYFGPGTRLTVT.

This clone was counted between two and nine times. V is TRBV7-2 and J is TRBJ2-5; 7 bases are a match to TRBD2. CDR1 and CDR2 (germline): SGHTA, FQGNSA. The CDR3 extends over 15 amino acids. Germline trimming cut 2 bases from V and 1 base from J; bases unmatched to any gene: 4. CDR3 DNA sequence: TGTGCCAGCAGCTTACTTCTAGCGGTCCAAGAGACCCAGTACTTC. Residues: CASSLLLAVQETQYF.

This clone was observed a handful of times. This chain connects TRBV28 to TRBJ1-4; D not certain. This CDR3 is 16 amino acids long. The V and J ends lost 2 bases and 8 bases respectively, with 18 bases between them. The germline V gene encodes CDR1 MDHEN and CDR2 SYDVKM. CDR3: CASSLGGPPRGEKLFF. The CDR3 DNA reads TGTGCCAGCAGTTTAGGTGGGCCCCCCCGAGGGGAAAAACTGTTTTTT.

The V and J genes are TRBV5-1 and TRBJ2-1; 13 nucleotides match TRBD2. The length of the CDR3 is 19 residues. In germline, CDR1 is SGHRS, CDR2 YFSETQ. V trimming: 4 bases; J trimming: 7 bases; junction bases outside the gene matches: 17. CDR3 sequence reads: CASSPEGLAGVLYVNEQFF. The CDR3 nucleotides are TGCGCCAGCAGCCCAGAAGGACTAGCGGGAGTTTTATATGTGAATGAGCAGTTCTTC.